What follows are 11 T cell receptor beta chains derived from one specimen sequenced in a study of CD4 T cells in relation to SARS-CoV-2 and coronaviruses. Sequencing used immunoSEQ multiplex PCR; TCRdb keeps in-frame clones, though not all of them. Of roughly 68,000 clones in the sample, over 85% were seen once. Unexposed donor CD4+ T cells date from about 2011-2019, before the COVID-19 pandemic. Sequencing was carried out using naive CD4+ T cells from PBMCs. This sample's subset: naive CD4+ T cells isolated by negative enrichment. The receptors shown here come from a human donor in good health.

The V and J genes are TRBV7-7 and TRBJ2-5, with 8 bases lining up with TRBD1. Trimming took 5 bases from V and 2 from J; bases not matched to a gene: 7. CDR3 size: 15 residues. The V gene's germline CDR1 is SSHAT and CDR2 FNYEAQ (reference sequence). The chain's CDR3 is CASSPPGTGQETQYF. DNA of the CDR3: TGTGCCAGCAGCCCCCCGGGGACAGGACAAGAGACCCAGTACTTC.

The gene calls are TRBV4-3 and TRBJ1-2, with 8 bases lining up with TRBD1. V was clipped by 6 bases and J by 6 bases; unmatched bases: 9. Germline values: CDR1 LGHNA, CDR2 YSLEER. The CDR3 loop spans 14 amino acids. For the CDR3, the DNA is TGCGCCAGCAGTCGTAGGACAGGGCCGGATGGCTACACCTTC. Translated: CASSRRTGPDGYTF.

The chain links TRBV18 to TRBJ1-3, with TRBD1 matching 7 bases. The junction had 13 bases not matched to a gene; V was cut back by 1 base and J by 4 bases. Germline V gene sequence: CDR1 KGHSH, CDR2 LQKENI. The CDR3 has 18 amino acids. The CDR3 sequence is CASSPQMTQTGYGNTIYF. The DNA of the CDR3 is TGTGCCAGCTCACCACAGATGACGCAGACAGGGTACGGAAACACCATATATTTT.

The chain carries TRBV5-1 and TRBJ2-5; 8 positions match TRBD1. Germline-derived CDR1 and CDR2 are SGHRS and YFSETQ. This CDR3 contains 16 residues. Trimming took 3 bases from V and 4 from J; bases not matched to a gene: 11. CDR3 DNA sequence: TGCGCCAGCAGCTCCCGGGGCCAGGGGGCATCAGAGACCCAGTACTTC. Amino acid sequence: CASSSRGQGASETQYF.

The chain combines TRBV2 with TRBJ2-1; tentative D call: TRBD2 (5 bases). Germline V gives CDR1 SNHLY, CDR2 FYNNEI. The CDR3 consists of 14 residues. Trimming removed 2 bases from V and 7 bases from J, with 12 bases in between. This chain's CDR3 is CASSELGSLNEQFF. The CDR3 nucleotides read TGTGCCAGCAGTGAATTGGGGAGTTTGAATGAGCAGTTCTTC.

This chain connects TRBV7-2 to TRBJ1-2; no definite D call. Trimming removed 3 bases from V and 1 base from J, with 9 bases in between. Germline CDR1 and CDR2: SGHTA and FQGNSA. The CDR3 is 14 amino acids. CDR3: CASSFPGYNYGYTF. The CDR3 coding sequence is TGTGCCAGCAGCTTCCCGGGTTATAACTATGGCTACACCTTC.

The chain carries TRBV24-1 and TRBJ2-1, with 14 bases matching TRBD2. The germline V gene has CDR1 KGHDR and CDR2 SFDVKD. The ends lost 6 bases at V and 12 bases at J; junction bases unmatched: 9. The CDR3 spans 15 residues. The CDR3 loop reads CATSLTTSGRERQFF. CDR3 in DNA: TGTGCCACCAGTCTGACGACTAGCGGGAGGGAACGGCAGTTCTTC.

The chain is built from TRBV28 and TRBJ1-6, with 8 positions matching TRBD1. Germline V gives CDR1 MDHEN, CDR2 SYDVKM. The CDR3 is made up of 15 amino acids. Germline trimming cut 6 bases from V and 6 bases from J; bases unmatched to any gene: 7. CDR3 nucleotides: TGTGCCAGCAGCACGCCCGGACAGGGTAATTCACCCCTCCACTTT. Translating gives CASSTPGQGNSPLHF.

This chain connects TRBV1 to TRBJ1-5. TRBV1 is deemed a pseudogene. The CDR3 loop spans 17 amino acids. This CDR3 reads CTSSQDLVGGRGQPQHF. CDR3 bases: TGCACCAGCAGCCAAGATCTGGTGGGGGGAAGGGGTCAGCCCCAGCATTTT.

For this clone: The junction and the germline gene differ at one end; a read error may be behind it. The V call is TRBV15, the J call TRBJ1-4, with D uncertain. The V gene's germline CDR1 is LNHNV and CDR2 YYDKDF (reference sequence). This CDR3 has 16 amino acids. CDR3 sequence (DNA): TGTGCCACCAGCCGAGAACAGTCATGGGTCGATGAAAAACTGTTTTTT. Translation gives CATSREQSWVDEKLFF. The entire variable domain, with the rest obtained from reference TRBV15 and TRBJ1-4, is as follows: DAMVIQNPRYQVTQFGKPVTLSCSQTLNHNVMYWYQQKSSQAPKLLFHYYDKDFNNEADTPDNFQSRRPNTSFCFLDIRSPGLGDTAMYLCATSREQSWVDEKLFFGSGTQLSVL.

The rearrangement links TRBV30 to TRBJ1-3; no clear D. This CDR3 region has 13 residues. Trimming took 0 bases from V and 4 from J, leaving 7 bases between them. Germline V CDR1 and CDR2: GTSNPN, SVGIG (reference sequence). The CDR3 reads CAWSVVGGNTIYF. The DNA of the CDR3 is TGTGCCTGGAGTGTAGTAGGGGGAAACACCATATATTTT.